This T cell receptor beta chain was sequenced during a study of T-cell memory formation after mild COVID-19 (dated by TCRdb to the early 2020s). Regarding the study in general: TCR sequence clusters from the two donors were found to be largely donor specific. In two donors, T-cell clones that expanded and contracted after mild COVID-19 were followed by sequencing TCRalpha and TCRbeta repertoires longitudinally. The cohort was made up of two young adult volunteers, one female and one male, who were previously healthy.

From cysteine to phenylalanine, the CDR3 is 18 amino acids long. Only CDR3 DNA is held: 54 bases, read in frame from base 1. The germline V end is reduced by 4 bases and the J end by 7 bases; junction bases left unmatched: 18. Sequences ENHRY (CDR1) and SYGVKD (CDR2) are obtained from the germline V gene. Remarks on this clonotype: Its antigen remains unidentified. Base quality data are lacking; no much larger clone is found one base away.

For sequencing, an Illumina NovaSeq 6000 was employed. cDNA libraries for TCRalpha and TCRbeta were prepared by 5'RACE using constant-segment primers, with sample barcodes and unique molecular identifiers added. Trizol reagent was used to extract RNA from every sample. Amplification of the libraries took two PCR steps, and the second step added a second sample barcode plus Illumina TruSeq adapters. Sequencing of libraries was performed on an Illumina NovaSeq with 2 x 150 bp paired-end reads. In the authors' own workflow: Reads were demultiplexed and collapsed into UMI-guided consensus sequences with migec v1.2.7. Using mixcr v2.1.11, UMI consensuses were aligned to TRA and TRB V and J templates and then assembled into clonotypes. A clonotype was counted as expanded or contracted only if both edgeR and NoisET called the change significant, with noise models trained on biological replicates. For edgeR calls, the cutoffs were a false discovery rate-adjusted p below 0.01 and a log2 fold-change threshold of 1. As an exploratory analysis of dynamics, max-normalized trajectories of the 1000 most abundant clonotypes were examined with PCA combined with hierarchical clustering. Separately sequenced CD4+ and CD8+ repertoires were used to assign a CD4 or CD8 phenotype to each responding clone. TCRdb handled the public reads itself, with Q25 trimming in fastp and clone calling in MiXCR, and kept productive beta chains. Rows are combined by CDR3 protein, so each entry shows the most common genes and DNA. TCRdb, rather than the study authors, made the V and J calls. A total of roughly 560,000 distinct CDR3 sequences appear in this sample, about 20% of them only once. Of the sample, around 12% falls within the top ten clones.

PBMCs were isolated by Ficoll-Paque density gradient centrifugation. The research as a whole found: Contracting CD4+ clones were located mainly in the CM and EM memory subsets, whereas CD8+ clones were found to be enriched in EMRA. SARS-CoV-2 specificity of the second-wave clones peaking on day 37 was not confirmed. Clones that contracted from day 15 to 85 showed balanced CD4/CD8 phenotypes, whereas a second wave of clones that expanded from day 15 to 37 leaned towards CD4+. The detection of some responding clones in pre-infection memory suggests that pre-existing cross-reactive memory T cells joined the SARS-CoV-2 response. The study included only a couple of mild cases, and larger cohorts that include severe cases with pre-infection samples were judged to be necessary.

The source material was PBMCs or a T cell subset sorted from them (not recorded which). Here the chain combines TRBV10-3 and TRBJ2-1; 8 junctional bases match TRBD1. This clonotype originated in an adult woman who had mild COVID-19 (a few samples of this study predate the infection). The sample titles of this study are shuffled in the database, so cell type and time point are left out; the donor was told from shared clones. The nucleotide sequence is given as TGTGCCATCAGTGCCTTACCGGGACAGGACTTCGTCGGTAATGAGCAGTTCTTC. The translation is CAISALPGQDFVGNEQFF.